The next 8 T cell receptor beta chains were all read from a single sample in a study of cytomegalovirus exposure and HLA in healthy donors. Profiling relied on immunoSEQ multiplex PCR, and the TCRdb table lists in-frame clones only, not all of them. The sample includes roughly 100,000 clones, approximately 94% of them seen just once. The sample was PBMCs. The receptors derive from a woman aged 18-29 years in good health and CMV-seronegative.

The chain links TRBV10-3 to TRBJ2-7, with a possible D match to TRBD2 (6 bases). The CDR3 spans 16 residues. V dropped 0 bases and J dropped 6 bases, with 18 bases sitting between them. Germline V gives CDR1 ENHRY, CDR2 SYGVKD. CDR3: CAISESLSGGFSEQYF. The DNA for the CDR3 is TGTGCCATCAGTGAGTCTTTGTCAGGAGGGTTCTCCGAGCAGTACTTC.

The V call is TRBV14, the J call TRBJ1-5; 7 bases line up with TRBD1. Germline assignment: CDR1 SGHDN and CDR2 FVKESK. The CDR3 has 14 residues. With V trimmed by 3 bases and J by 7 bases, 6 bases remained unmatched. CDR3 in DNA: TGTGCCAGCAGCCAGTTTCAGGGGGACCAGCCCCAGCATTTT. Its translation: CASSQFQGDQPQHF. Filled out from reference TRBV14 and TRBJ1-5, the complete variable domain reads EAGVTQFPSHSVIEKGQTVTLRCDPISGHDNLYWYRRVMGKEIKFLLHFVKESKQDESGMPNNRFLAERTGGTYSTLKVQPAELEDSGVYFCASSQFQGDQPQHFGDGTRLSIL.

The rearrangement links TRBV7-9 to TRBJ2-3; TRBD2 matches at 7 bases. This CDR3 region has 15 residues. V gave up 7 bases and J gave up 0 bases; unmatched junction bases: 7. Germline CDR1 is SEHNR and CDR2 is FQNEAQ (reference sequence). CDR3 sequence (DNA): TGTGCCAGCACCGCCCTAGCGGATAGCACAGATACGCAGTATTTT. Its protein product is CASTALADSTDTQYF.

The chain couples TRBV7-9 to TRBJ2-7; 8 bases fit TRBD1. The CDR3 is 12 residues long. The germline V gene encodes CDR1 SEHNR and CDR2 FQNEAQ (reference sequence). The V segment lost 11 bases and the J segment 3 bases; nucleotides outside the gene matches: 6. The CDR3 here is CASGGTSYEQYF. For the CDR3, the DNA is TGTGCCTCAGGGGGCACTAGCTACGAGCAGTACTTC.

The J gene is TRBJ1-4, the V gene TRBV11-1; D is perhaps TRBD1 (5 bases). The CDR3 has 12 amino acids. Trimming took 8 bases from V and 8 from J, leaving 12 bases between them. Per germline, CDR1 SGHAT and CDR2 FQDESV (reference sequence). CDR3 protein: CASGHPGEKLFF. The CDR3 nucleotides read TGTGCCAGCGGGCACCCAGGGGAAAAACTGTTTTTT.

This chain joins TRBV5-6 and TRBJ1-4; the D gene is possibly TRBD1 (6 bases). The CDR3 length is 14 residues. V lost 5 bases and J 5 bases, leaving 13 bases between the germline ends. CDR1 is SGHDT, CDR2 YYEEEE, per germline. CDR3 amino acids: CASSYRVPNEKLFF. In DNA, the CDR3 is TGTGCCAGCAGTTACAGGGTCCCCAATGAAAAACTGTTTTTT. Using reference TRBV5-6 and TRBJ1-4 for the parts outside the CDR3, the full variable domain is DAGVTQSPTHLIKTRGQQVTLRCSPKSGHDTVSWYQQALGQGPQFIFQYYEEEERQRGNFPDRFSGHQFPNYSSELNVNALLLGDSALYLCASSYRVPNEKLFFGSGTQLSVL.

The chain links TRBV5-4 to TRBJ2-5, with D possibly TRBD1 on 6 matching bases. The V and J ends lost 0 bases and 2 bases respectively, with 14 bases between them. CDR1 is SGHNT, CDR2 YYREEE, per germline (reference sequence). This CDR3 comprises 16 residues. This chain's CDR3 is CASSLGLRTAQETQYF. In nucleotides, the CDR3 is TGTGCCAGCAGCTTGGGGCTAAGGACAGCTCAAGAGACCCAGTACTTC.

This clone was observed a single time. The chain couples TRBV27 to TRBJ2-7, with D possibly TRBD1 on 5 matching bases. The germline V gene encodes CDR1 MNHEY and CDR2 SMNVEV (reference sequence). This CDR3 comprises 17 residues. Trimming left V 2 bases short and J 0 bases short, with 17 bases between. The CDR3 here is CASSLIGAGRSSYEQYF. CDR3 nucleotides: TGTGCCAGCAGTTTAATAGGGGCCGGCAGGAGCTCCTACGAGCAGTACTTC.